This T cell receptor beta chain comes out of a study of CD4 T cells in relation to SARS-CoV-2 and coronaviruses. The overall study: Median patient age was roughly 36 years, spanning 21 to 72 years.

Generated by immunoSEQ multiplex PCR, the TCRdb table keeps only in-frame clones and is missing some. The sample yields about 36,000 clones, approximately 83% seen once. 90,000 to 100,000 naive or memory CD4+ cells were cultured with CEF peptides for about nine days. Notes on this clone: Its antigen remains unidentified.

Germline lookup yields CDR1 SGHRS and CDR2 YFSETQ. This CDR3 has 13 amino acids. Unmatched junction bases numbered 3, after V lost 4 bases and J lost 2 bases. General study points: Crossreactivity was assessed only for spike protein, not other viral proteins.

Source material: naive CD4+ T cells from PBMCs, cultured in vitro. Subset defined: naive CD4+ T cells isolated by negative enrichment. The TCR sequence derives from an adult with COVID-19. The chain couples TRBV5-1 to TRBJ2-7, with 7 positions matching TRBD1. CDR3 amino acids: CASSRDSPYEQYF. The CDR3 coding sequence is TGCGCCAGCAGCCGGGACAGTCCCTACGAGCAGTACTTC.